One and the same sample provided the 9 T cell receptor beta chains below, sequenced in a study of T cell repertoires in cytomegalovirus infection. Each CDR3 protein gets one entry after TCRdb re-called the reads with MiXCR. The table lists over 85,000 distinct CDR3 sequences, 15% to 20% of them singletons. Source material: PBMCs. All receptors come from a human donor in good health (CMV status not recorded). Some clones in this sample may be carry-over from other donors' samples.

This clonotype was counted between two and nine times. This chain links TRBV29-1 with TRBJ2-4; D not resolved. Germline-derived CDR1 and CDR2 are SQVTM and ANQGSEA. This CDR3 region has 14 residues. Trimming left V 6 bases short and J 0 bases short, with 12 bases between. The CDR3 loop is CSVNGLGAKNIQYF. The CDR3 region has the DNA TGCAGCGTCAATGGGTTGGGAGCCAAAAACATTCAGTACTTC.

In this sample, this clonotype turned up many times. The rearrangement uses TRBV6-5 and TRBJ2-5; D remains ambiguous. Germline V gives CDR1 MNHEY, CDR2 SVGAGI. The CDR3 loop spans 14 amino acids. V was trimmed by 6 bases and J by 5 bases, leaving 16 bases between them. As DNA, the CDR3 is TGTGCCAGCAGCCCGGACCTAGTTGGCGAGACCCAGTACTTC. Amino acid sequence: CASSPDLVGETQYF.

This clonotype was detected many times. The chain is built from TRBV2 and TRBJ1-2; D remains unclear. The CDR3 covers 14 residues. The V end was cut by 9 bases, the J end by 2 bases, with 16 bases between. Germline assignment: CDR1 SNHLY and CDR2 FYNNEI. The CDR3 DNA sequence: TGTGCCAGTTGCCTAGAAGGACGGAACTATGGCTACACCTTC. Protein: CASCLEGRNYGYTF. Full variable domain (missing parts from reference TRBV2 and TRBJ1-2): EPEVTQTPSHQVTQMGQEVILRCVPISNHLYFYWYRQILGQKVEFLVSFYNNEISEKSEIFDDQFSVERPDGSNFTLKIRSTKLEDSAMYFCASCLEGRNYGYTFGSGTRLTVV.

The rearrangement links TRBV2 to TRBJ2-1; unclear D gene. Germline V lookup: CDR1 SNHLY, CDR2 FYNNEI. V shed 8 bases and J shed 5 bases, with 16 bases lying between them. This CDR3 is built from 14 residues. The CDR3 bases are TGTGCCAGCGGGGTCGGACCCCCGAACAATGAGCAGTTCTTC. Translated: CASGVGPPNNEQFF.

This clonotype was seen ten or more times. The chain has TRBV5-4 and TRBJ1-6; D uncertain. The CDR3 spans 13 residues. With 3 bases removed from V and 5 bases from J, the gap between germline ends came to 6 bases. CDR1 SGHNT and CDR2 YYREEE come from the germline V gene (reference sequence). The chain's CDR3 is CASSSYDNSPLHF. DNA for the CDR3: TGTGCCAGCAGCTCCTATGATAATTCACCCCTCCACTTT.

This clonotype was detected many times. The chain carries TRBV7-2 and TRBJ2-3; 13 bases are shared with TRBD2. Trimming at V came to 4 bases and at J to 2 bases, leaving 3 bases not matched to a gene. In germline, CDR1 is SGHTA, CDR2 FQGNSA. CDR3 length equals 16 residues. DNA for the CDR3: TGTGCCAGCAGCTCAGGGACTAGCGGGGCCACAGATACGCAGTATTTT. Translation gives CASSSGTSGATDTQYF. The variable domain in full, completed from reference TRBV7-2 and TRBJ2-3, reads GAGVSQSPSNKVTEKGKDVELRCDPISGHTALYWYRQSLGQGLEFLIYFQGNSAPDKSGLPSDRFSAERTGGSVSTLTIQRTQQEDSAVYLCASSSGTSGATDTQYFGPGTRLTVL.

This clonotype was seen repeatedly, ten times or more. An end of the junction differs from the germline gene, which may be a read error. The chain is built from TRBV7-2 and TRBJ2-3, with D tentatively TRBD1 (5 bases). Germline CDR1 is SGHTA and CDR2 is FQGNSA. CDR3 length: 15 amino acids. CDR3 nucleotide sequence: TGTGCCAGCAGCGTAGCCCGACAGAGCACAGATACGCAGTATTTT. Translated, it gives CASSVARQSTDTQYF.

This chain uses TRBV14 with TRBJ2-5; D gene unclear. In germline, CDR1 is SGHDN, CDR2 FVKESK. There are 13 residues in the CDR3. V lost 0 bases to trimming and J lost 9 bases, with 11 bases between them. The CDR3 loop is CASSQDPRLSQYF. In nucleotides, the CDR3 is TGTGCCAGCAGCCAAGATCCGCGGCTTTCCCAGTACTTC.

This clonotype occurred many times. This sequence joins TRBV7-6 and TRBJ2-3, with D unresolved. The germline V and J ends were trimmed by 6 bases and 6 bases, with 13 bases remaining between them. This CDR3 comprises 13 residues. From germline, CDR1 is SGHVS and CDR2 FNYEAQ. The CDR3 loop reads CASSGNLEDTQYF. Here the CDR3 DNA reads TGTGCCAGCAGTGGCAACCTTGAGGATACGCAGTATTTT. The full variable domain, completed using reference TRBV7-6 and TRBJ2-3, is GAGVSQSPRYKVTKRGQDVALRCDPISGHVSLYWYRQALGQGPEFLTYFNYEAQQDKSGLPNDRFSAERPEGSISTLTIQRTEQRDSAMYRCASSGNLEDTQYFGPGTRLTVL.